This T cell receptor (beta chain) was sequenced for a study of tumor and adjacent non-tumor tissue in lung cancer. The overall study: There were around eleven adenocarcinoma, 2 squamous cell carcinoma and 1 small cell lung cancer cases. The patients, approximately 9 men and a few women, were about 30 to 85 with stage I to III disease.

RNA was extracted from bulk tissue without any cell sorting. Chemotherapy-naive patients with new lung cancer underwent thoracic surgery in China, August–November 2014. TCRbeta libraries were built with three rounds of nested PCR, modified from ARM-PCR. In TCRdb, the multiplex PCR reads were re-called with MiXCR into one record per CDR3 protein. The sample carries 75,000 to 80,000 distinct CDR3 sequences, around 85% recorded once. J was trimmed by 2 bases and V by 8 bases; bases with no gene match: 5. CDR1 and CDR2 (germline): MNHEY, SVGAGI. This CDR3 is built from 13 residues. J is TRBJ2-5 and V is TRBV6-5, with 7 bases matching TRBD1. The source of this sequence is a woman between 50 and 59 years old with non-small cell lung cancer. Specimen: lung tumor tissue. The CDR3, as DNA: TGTGCCAGCGGGGGACAGCCTCAAGAGACCCAGTACTTC. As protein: CASGGQPQETQYF.